This TCR beta chain emerged from a study of T cell repertoires in cytomegalovirus infection. Study in general: Researchers turned to recently identified HLA-C-restricted CMV epitopes as well as well-studied HLA-B-restricted ones. CMV infection plus the matching HLA type was flagged by public TCR beta signatures. General study points: People with CMV and the relevant HLA were identified by cumulative public TCR beta family frequency. Clonotypes of TCR beta that were HLA-C-restricted and CMV-specific dominated the ex vivo response.

TCRdb used MiXCR to reprocess the reads, holding one entry per CDR3 protein. The table lists about 900,000 distinct CDR3 sequences, roughly a third of them singletons. The CDR3 is made up of 12 amino acids. With 0 bases removed from V and 8 bases from J, the gap between germline ends came to 5 bases. The germline V gene encodes CDR1 ENHRY and CDR2 SYGVKD. To note about this clonotype: Antigen specificity is unknown.

The TCR comes from a human donor in good health (CMV status not recorded). Some clones in this sample may be carry-over from other donors' samples. V is TRBV10-3 and J is TRBJ2-1, with D unclear. This material consisted of cultured CD8+ T cells from PBMCs, taken from culture after CMV antigen stimulation. The CDR3 loop reads CAISESFYEQFF. CDR3 bases: TGTGCCATCAGTGAGTCGTTTTATGAGCAGTTCTTC.